These T cell receptor beta chains were read from a single sample in a study of cytomegalovirus exposure and HLA in healthy donors. Sequencing was performed with immunoSEQ multiplex PCR; in TCRdb, only in-frame clones are kept and a portion is missing. The data hold roughly 190,000 clones, with roughly 8.7% observed a single time. Material for sequencing was PBMCs. The receptors stem from a woman in her twenties or thirties in good health and CMV-seropositive. CDR3s include the opening cysteine and the closing phenylalanine or tryptophan. A D gene is named only where the DNA matches it firmly. Clone size is not always given. Where it is, it says once, few, many or a class for expanded clones.

v_call	d_call	clone_size	j_call	cdr3_nt	cdr3_aa
TRBV7-9	TRBD2	.	TRBJ2-3	TGTGCCAGCAGCTCGGGACTAGCGGGATTCACAGATACGCAGTATTTT	CASSSGLAGFTDTQYF
TRBV19	.	.	TRBJ2-3	TGTGCCAGTAGCGCCAGACGAGGGGATACGCAGTATTTT	CASSARRGDTQYF
TRBV18	.	few	TRBJ2-7	TGTGCCAGCTCACCACCCGTGGTGACGGGCGAGCAGTACTTC	CASSPPVVTGEQYF
TRBV6-1	TRBD1	few	TRBJ2-3	TGTGCCAGCAGGAGGGACAGGATTGTTGATACGCAGTATTTT	CASRRDRIVDTQYF
TRBV2	.	few	TRBJ1-1	TGTGCCAGCAGTGAAGAGGGGTTTAGTGGCACTGAAGCTTTCTTT	CASSEEGFSGTEAFF
TRBV6-6	TRBD2	few	TRBJ2-1	TGTACCAGCAGTGTAAGCGGGAGCTCCTACAATGAGCAGTTCTTC	CTSSVSGSSYNEQFF
TRBV20-1	.	few	TRBJ1-2	TGCAGTGCATGGGACTCGGACGGCTACACCTTC	CSAWDSDGYTF
TRBV2	TRBD1	few	TRBJ2-3	TGTGCCAGCAAAGAGGACAGGGGACTTGAAAATACGCAGTATTTT	CASKEDRGLENTQYF
TRBV4-2	.	few	TRBJ2-1	TGTGCCAGCAGCCTACGGACTCAGGGGTACAATGAGCAGTTCTTC	CASSLRTQGYNEQFF
TRBV27	TRBD2	few	TRBJ2-7	TGTGCCAGCTGCACCGGGACTAGCGGGGGAATCTACGAGCAGTACTTC	CASCTGTSGGIYEQYF
TRBV9	.	many	TRBJ2-5	TGTGCCAGCAGTACGGAGTTTGGGACCCAGTACTTC	CASSTEFGTQYF
TRBV7-6	TRBD2	.	TRBJ2-7	TGTGCCAGCAGCCCAGGGGTCGGGACTAGCGGGAATACCTACGAGCAGTACTTC	CASSPGVGTSGNTYEQYF
TRBV27	TRBD1	few	TRBJ2-7	TGTGCCAGCAGTTTCGGGCAGGGGGTCTCCTACGAGCAGTACTTC	CASSFGQGVSYEQYF
TRBV12-5	.	few	TRBJ2-7	TGTGCTAGTGGTTTGCAACAGGGCGGCTACGAGCAGTACTTC	CASGLQQGGYEQYF
TRBV2	.	few	TRBJ2-7	TGTGCCAGCAGTATAGGGGGTGACTTCTACGAGCAGTACTTC	CASSIGGDFYEQYF
TRBV9	.	.	TRBJ1-5	TGTGCCAGCAGCGGAATTGGGGGGATTCCTCTCAATCAGCCCCAGCATTTT	CASSGIGGIPLNQPQHF
TRBV2	.	.	TRBJ2-7	TGTGCCAGCATGGGCACCGTCTACGAGCAGTACTTC	CASMGTVYEQYF
TRBV7-2	TRBD2	once	TRBJ2-7	TGTGCCAGCAGCCCCGGGGGGAGCGCCTCCTACGAGCAGTACTTC	CASSPGGSASYEQYF
TRBV10-2	.	few	TRBJ2-3	TGCGCCAGCCTCGGACTGGCAGATACGCAGTATTTT	CASLGLADTQYF
TRBV7-2	TRBD1	.	TRBJ1-2	TGTGCCAGCAGCCCCCGGGACAGCCTTTTAGTAAACTATGGCTACACCTTC	CASSPRDSLLVNYGYTF
TRBV2	TRBD2	few	TRBJ2-2	TGTGCCAGCAGTGGTGGACTAGCGGGAGGAGCCGGGGAGCTGTTTTTT	CASSGGLAGGAGELFF
TRBV28	TRBD2	few	TRBJ2-1	TGTGCCAGCAGTTCTCCAAGCGGGAGTTACTCCTACAATGAGCAGTTCTTC	CASSSPSGSYSYNEQFF
TRBV18	.	few	TRBJ2-7	TGTGCCAGCTCACCCCGGAGGGACGAGCAGTACTTC	CASSPRRDEQYF
TRBV11-2	TRBD1	few	TRBJ1-2	TGTGCCAGCAGCTTCCCGGGACAGGGGGCCAGAGGCTACACCTTC	CASSFPGQGARGYTF
TRBV30	.	few	TRBJ2-7	TGTGCCTTGCACGCGAGAGGGAGCTACGAGCAGTACTTC	CALHARGSYEQYF
TRBV2	.	few	TRBJ2-3	TGTGCCAGCGGGAGGTCGGGAGTGGGCACAGATACGCAGTATTTT	CASGRSGVGTDTQYF
TRBV12-5	.	.	TRBJ1-4	TGTGCTAGTGGTTTCGGGGACATCGAACCATCAACTAATGAAAAACTGTTTTTT	CASGFGDIEPSTNEKLFF
TRBV2	TRBD2	few	TRBJ2-7	TGTGCCACAGCTAGCGGGAGCAATCCCGGGCAGTACTTC	CATASGSNPGQYF
TRBV5-5	.	.	TRBJ2-7	TGTGCCAGCAGCTATGCATACGAGCAGTACTTC	CASSYAYEQYF
TRBV7-9	.	few	TRBJ1-5	TGTGCCAGCAGCCAAACAGGGAATCAGCCCCAGCATTTT	CASSQTGNQPQHF
TRBV5-1	.	.	TRBJ1-1	TGCGCCAGCAGTCTCCGAGGGGGGGGGAGTGAAGCTTTCTTT	CASSLRGGGSEAFF
TRBV9	.	few	TRBJ1-3	TGTGCCAGCAGCGTAGGCAGGGGAATCTCTGGAAACACCATATATTTT	CASSVGRGISGNTIYF
TRBV30	TRBD1	.	TRBJ1-3	TGTGCCTGGAACACGGACAGGAGGAACACCATATATTTT	CAWNTDRRNTIYF
TRBV6-6	.	few	TRBJ2-4	TGTGCCAGCAGTTACTCGTCAATGGAGGAGTACTTC	CASSYSSMEEYF
TRBV27	TRBD1	few	TRBJ2-7	TGTGCCAGCAGTCGACAGGGATCAACCTACGAGCAGTACTTC	CASSRQGSTYEQYF
TRBV13	.	few	TRBJ2-7	TGTGCCAGCAGCTTTGCCCTAGGAAGAGGCGAGCAGTACTTC	CASSFALGRGEQYF
TRBV25-1	.	few	TRBJ1-3	TGTGCCAGCAGTAGAAGTGGAGGGGTCCGCTCTGGAAACACCATATATTTT	CASSRSGGVRSGNTIYF
TRBV5-1	TRBD2	.	TRBJ2-3	TGCGCCAGCAGCCTACCCCCGGGACTAGTTGCAGATACGCAGTATTTT	CASSLPPGLVADTQYF
TRBV9	TRBD2	.	TRBJ2-1	TGTGCCAGCAGCGCCGAGAGACTAGCGGAAGGTAATGAGCAGTTCTTC	CASSAERLAEGNEQFF
TRBV19	.	.	TRBJ2-7	TGTGCCAGTAGTATGGGGACCGGGACTCCCAACCCCTACGAGCAGTACTTC	CASSMGTGTPNPYEQYF
TRBV29-1	TRBD1	.	TRBJ1-2	TGCAGCGCCGGACAGGCTGTGAACTATGGCTACACCTTC	CSAGQAVNYGYTF
TRBV5-1	TRBD2	few	TRBJ2-2	TGCGCCAGCAGCCCCCGGGGGAGGGTAGAGACCGGGGAGCTGTTTTTT	CASSPRGRVETGELFF
TRBV6-5	TRBD1	few	TRBJ1-4	TGTGCCAGCAGCCTCGGACAGGGGGATGAAAAACTGTTTTTT	CASSLGQGDEKLFF
TRBV6-4	.	.	TRBJ1-2	TGTGCCAGCAGTCACAGGGCAGGGACAGGCTACACCTTC	CASSHRAGTGYTF
TRBV4-1	TRBD2	few	TRBJ2-5	TGCGCCAGCAGCCAACGGTCAGTCATCGGGAGGGAGATGGAGACCCAGTACTTC	CASSQRSVIGREMETQYF
TRBV10-3	TRBD2	.	TRBJ2-3	TGTGCCATCAGGGGCTCGGGACTAGCGGGAGAACTAGATACGCAGTATTTT	CAIRGSGLAGELDTQYF
TRBV7-8	.	few	TRBJ1-5	TGTGCCAGCAGCTTAGTCGGACGGGGGGATCAGCCCCAGCATTTT	CASSLVGRGDQPQHF
TRBV5-4	.	.	TRBJ2-3	TGTGCCAGCAGCTTGGCCCCGGCAGATACGCAGTATTTT	CASSLAPADTQYF
TRBV4-1	TRBD2	few	TRBJ2-7	TGCGCCAGCAGCCAGGTTTTCTTAGCGGGGGTGCTTTACGAGCAGTACTTC	CASSQVFLAGVLYEQYF